The present TCR beta chain was sequenced within a study of siplizumab effects on memory and regulatory T cells (dated 2019 in TCRdb). Looking at the study overall: The effect of the anti-CD2 antibody siplizumab on alloreactive T-cell subsets was examined in allogeneic mixed lymphocyte reactions constructed from human PBMCs. On the study overall, not on this receptor specifically: In reactions with siplizumab, an average of approximately 70% of mappable alloreactive CD4+ clones were Treg-derived, compared with around 28% in control reactions. Because sequences at frequencies below about 10^-5 were poorly captured, only a minor fraction of alloreactive clones could be mapped back to unstimulated subsets. About 80-96% of proliferating CD4+ or CD8+ clones could not be given a naive or memory phenotype. The suppressive function of proliferating Tregs from siplizumab cultures was not functionally confirmed. Greater diversity appeared to be present in unstimulated naive T cells than in memory T cells, and a substantial contribution to the alloresponse seemed to be made by naive cells. The cumulative frequency of alloreactive sequences traceable to unstimulated CD4+ memory T cells was significantly reduced by siplizumab.

Comment on this clone: What this receptor recognizes is not known. The sample holds no much larger clone one base away, and base qualities are not on file.

Sorted unstimulated T cells, along with proliferating T cells recovered from mixed lymphocyte reactions, underwent TCRbeta CDR3 sequencing. Fresh whole blood from over 8 HLA-typed healthy donors was used to isolate PBMCs. To map where alloreactive clones came from, unstimulated CD4+ non-regulatory T cells were FACS-sorted. Library prep was done by the immunoSEQ multiplex PCR assay. Each sample had 10^5 or so TCR templates assayed by the deep sequencing platform. Genomic DNA extracted from sorted T cells was used for TCRbeta CDR3 sequencing. In the paper's pipeline: The R programming language was used for clonal analysis of the TCRbeta CDR3 data. Comparing unstimulated samples against CFSE-low samples taken after the reaction was how alloreactive CD4+ and CD8+ clones were defined. Regulatory or non-regulatory origin of alloreactive CD4+ clones was assigned by matching sequences to the sorted unstimulated Treg and non-Treg repertoires. Here the immuneACCESS table is served through TCRdb, limited to in-frame sequences with V and J called. Missing clones are a known gap in these copies; in checked studies unresolved V genes cover under half, and the rest lacks a known reason. V, J and clone size were drawn from that table, and D and trimming were deduced from the DNA. This sample holds some 100,000 clones; 90% to 95% were observed only once. The ten most abundant clones make up approximately 0.17% of the sample.

The CDR3, from cysteine to phenylalanine, totals 15 residues. The DNA shown is the 45-base CDR3, in frame from base 1. The germline V gene yields MNHNS for CDR1 and SASEGT for CDR2. Clipping removes 7 bases from V and 4 bases from J, with 10 as the unmatched junction base count. The source is a human donor in good health. Specimen: non-Treg CD4+ T cells sorted from blood. The cell subset or site label of this sample denotes: FACS-sorted unstimulated CD4+ non-regulatory T cells. The sequence joins TRBV6-1 to TRBJ1-5, with 7 junctional bases fitting TRBD1. The nucleotide sequence reads as follows: TGTGCCAGCACCGAGGGGGCAGTCGGGAATCAGCCCCAGCATTTT. Its product reads: CASTEGAVGNQPQHF.